The T cell receptor beta chain under discussion was sequenced for a study of cytomegalovirus exposure and HLA in healthy donors (TCRdb year 2017). Turning to the overall study: An earlier analysis of 550 to 700 of the donors reported about 290 Gb of sequence data and some 100 million unique TCR beta sequences from about 200 million T cells. All discovery cohort repertoires had been generated using a single sequencing platform. On average, around 240,000 unique TCR beta nucleotide sequences were sequenced per donor among 300 to 500 genotyped donors of the cohort, with approximately 18% of those sequences being non-productive. Among the roughly 380 genotyped donors, around 81% belonged to the genetic ancestry cluster associated with self-reported Caucasian donors. The study profiled the T cell repertoires of more than 500 subjects by immunosequencing and related them to cytomegalovirus serostatus. Donor age, sex, ethnicity and CMV serostatus were compiled together with the repertoire data. A later analysis re-examined previously published TCR beta repertoires from just over 650 donors and added high-resolution HLA genotyping to investigate patterns of TCR occurrence. HLA typing covered class I and class II loci at four-digit resolution. Typing coverage varied by locus: 629-630 donors for A, B, C, DRB1 and DQB1; under 550 for DQA1; 600 to 610 for DPA1; about 450 for DPB1. Besides the first cohort of around 700 subjects, a separate validation cohort made up of 120 different subjects was used. In a later genetic analysis, genome-wide SNP genotypes for about 55% of the roughly 670 donors were used, and that subset was treated as a discovery cohort. Rather than using new phenotypic data, the later analysis identified candidate immune exposures from TCR beta sequences and from how often those sequences occurred across donors. High-throughput TCR immunosequencing, statistical association of individual TCRs with disease status, and machine learning were combined to predict cytomegalovirus infection status. Several DR-DQ haplotypes were treated as single units for association and clustering because of strong linkage in the cohort. An early release that covered roughly 600 HLA-typed donors contained approximately 320 gigabases of sequencing data and roughly 84 million unique TCR sequences. The study was designed to test whether signatures of past pathogen exposure could be identified by cataloging public T cell receptors. To decide whether each TCR beta V gene segment behaved as functional or pseudogenic, an earlier analysis of some 570 of the donors relied on high-throughput TCR beta sequencing. What the work shows at the level of the full study, not this receptor alone: A further reported finding was that TCR beta sequences accurately predicted the HLA-A and HLA-B alleles for most subjects in the first cohort. Three of the identified cytomegalovirus-associated TCR beta chains were confirmed in vitro to be specific for cytomegalovirus antigens. Correlated functional status among segregating V segments might reflect linkage disequilibrium, but an unknown experimental factor could not be ruled out. According to a later analysis, most CMV-associated TCR beta chains appeared to be HLA-restricted, and the HLA associations seemed to be driven largely by CMV exposure. An earlier analysis of approximately 590 of the donors showed that most TCR beta V segments appeared in productive rearrangements either about 87% or about 30% of the time, which broadly matched IMGT annotations. An association between a missense DCLRE1C variant and V-gene and J-gene trimming of TCR beta chains was found in a later genetic analysis and replicated in an independent cohort. In a later analysis, the rate of TCR association differed among HLA loci, with DRB1 alleles having the most associated TCRs and HLA-C alleles having the fewest. The authors suggested that the approach could potentially be extended to other disease states and immunological phenotypes. A later genetic analysis reported fewer N-insertions in productive TCRs among donors in an Asian-associated ancestry cluster than the roughly 690-donor mean. A later analysis reported that several top co-occurrence clusters appeared linked to parvovirus B19, influenza, CMV and Epstein-Barr virus. In this cohort, only TCR beta chains were sequenced, and detectable features were limited by the absence of alpha or paired-chain data. The study listed 164 TCR beta chains as associated with cytomegalovirus. In a later analysis, HLA-associated TCR beta chains showed more clonal expansion and lower generation probabilities than non-associated chains that were equally common. Most TCR sequences were seen in very few donors, while some public TCRs were found in many individuals. A cluster of highly shared sequence variants was judged likely to represent a technical artifact of the sequencing pipeline. In both the original and validation cohorts, the classifier was reported to diagnose cytomegalovirus status with high specificity and sensitivity. CMV serostatus was the only immune exposure information available for the cohort. Some IMGT-functional V segments, including TRBV6-2 and TRBV6-3, could not be distinguished by the 87-base-pair reads and were therefore excluded. The presence/absence analyses assumed that sequencing depth was roughly uniform across donors, and that assumption may not be true. In a later analysis, over 15,000 TCR beta sequences were associated with specific HLA alleles at a false discovery rate of 0.05. When HLA alleles, especially DR and DQ, strongly co-occurred, attributing TCR associations to individual alleles was difficult. HLA typing was unavailable for some donors at each locus, so association tests used only the typed subset. The earlier analysis of approximately 540 of the donors excluded around 17 rarely observed V segments, including chromosome 9 orphons, because counts were too low.

The cohort comprised 670 or so healthy bone marrow donors. At the time of sampling, all cohort members were nominally healthy, though unrecorded immune exposures were likely present. CMV serostatus was positive for around 310 and negative for about 55% of the 666 cohort members, and was not recorded for this donor. A peripheral blood sample was collected from each donor, and TCR beta sequencing was performed on peripheral blood mononuclear cells. Genomic DNA extraction from the blood cell samples was performed with the Qiagen DNeasy Blood Extraction Kit. CDR1 and CDR2 (MNHEY, SVGAGI) derive from the germline V gene. Trimming at the junction amounts to 0 bases on V and 3 bases on J, and the germline ends lie 8 bases apart. Including the terminal cysteine and phenylalanine, the CDR3 comprises 14 residues. Here the CDR3 DNA is all that survives: 42 bases in frame from base 1. Points on this clone: The specificity of this receptor is unknown. Base qualities are missing; no much larger clone stands one base away.

The method was the immunoSEQ multiplex PCR assay. A mixture of 60 forward primers for TCR Vbeta segments and 13 reverse primers for TCR Jbeta segments was used in the multiplex PCR. The CDR3 region of rearranged TCR beta genes was amplified from genomic DNA with a multiplex PCR assay. The amplified TCR beta libraries were sequenced on the Illumina HiSeq System as 87-base-pair reads. Under the source paper's analysis protocol: Across the 600 to 700 repertoires, a later analysis counted roughly 77 million unique TCR beta chains, roughly 11 million of which were shared by at least two donors. Raw reads were error-corrected and collapsed into unique sequences with a nearest-neighbor algorithm that merged closely related sequences to remove PCR and sequencing errors. To assign V, D and J gene segments, CDR3 sequences were aligned to IMGT reference sequences. For a sequence to be retained, at least a six-nucleotide match to both a V gene segment and a J gene segment was required. A rearrangement counted as productive if the CDR3 had no stop codons and remained in frame with V and J, and every other rearrangement counted as non-productive. CDR3 was defined by IMGT convention, running from the second conserved V-encoded cysteine to the conserved J-encoded phenylalanine. The earlier analysis of about 640 of the donors excluded any sequence lacking an unambiguous match to a single V gene segment. An earlier analysis of over 450 of the donors classified V segments as functional when productive rearrangements were above 56.7% and as segregating when the standard deviation between donors was above 5%. A statistical classification framework was built to diagnose cytomegalovirus status from the catalog of TCR beta chain sequences. A later analysis assigned V and J genes by comparing TCR nucleotide sequences with IMGT/GENE-DB human TR gene sequences. Using the TCRdist pipeline, a later analysis assigned CDR3 sequences along with most-parsimonious VDJ recombination scenarios. In a later analysis, each TCR beta chain was defined by its CDR3 amino acid sequence together with its V-gene family, and reads lacking a unique V-gene family were excluded. To address suspected cross-contamination and a sequencing artifact, a later analysis removed over 500 highly shared, low-generation-probability nucleotide sequences. In a later analysis, a clonal expansion index was calculated for each public chain from normalized within-repertoire ranks of inferred template counts. Generation probabilities in a later analysis came from a VDJ recombination model fitted to out-of-frame rearrangements, and those results were checked against IGoR. Hypergeometric tests were used in a later analysis to score TCR-TCR, TCR-HLA and TCR-CMV co-occurrence, with a repertoire-size bias correction applied to the TCR pairs. In a later analysis, false discovery rates were estimated by permuting HLA or CMV assignments 20 times. In a later analysis, co-occurring TCRs were grouped using DBSCAN, with TCRdist sequence similarity added in when clustering inside HLA-allele-positive subsets. For co-occurrence clustering, repertoires with fewer than 30,000 or more than 120,000 public chains were excluded, along with roughly 5 repertoires with anomalous nucleotide sharing. Entries here come from immuneACCESS through TCRdb and include only in-frame sequences with V and J called. Some clones fail to appear in such tables; in the studies checked, an unresolved V gene covers under half of the shortfall, and the cause of the remainder is unknown. Clone size and V and J calls were adopted from that table, with D and trimming inferred from the DNA. In this sample the table shows 75,000 to 90,000 clones, 65% to 80% of which occur a single time. The ten largest clones add up to over 10% of the sample.

The clonotype was recovered from a human donor in good health. Material: PBMCs. The chain is made from TRBV6-5 and TRBJ1-2; confidence is insufficient to name the D gene. The nucleotide sequence reads TGTGCCAGCAGTTACTCGTCAGATTACTATGGCTACACCTTC. This translates into CASSYSSDYYGYTF.